The clone carrying this T cell receptor beta chain was observed once. CDR3 size: 18 residues. Germline trimming cut 1 base from V and 2 bases from J; bases unmatched to any gene: 14. Germline CDR1 and CDR2: LGHNT and FRNRAP. As handled by the study authors: Estimation of nucleated cell counts relied on the amplification of reference gene primers. This table comes from immunoSEQ multiplex PCR, and its TCRdb copy is limited to in-frame clones, with some not included. V and J calls and clone size follow that table, whereas D and trimming were derived from the DNA. The sample shows over 150,000 clones, 85% to 90% of them seen only once. Patients at the Seattle site were enrolled during active infection and followed longitudinally. The record originates from a study of blood T cell repertoires in COVID-19. Turning to the study itself: Acute-phase and convalescent COVID-19 samples originated in the United States, Italy and Spain.

The receptor comes from a woman of 80 years or more with COVID-19, enrolled during active disease. The sequenced sample was peripheral blood. The chain recombines TRBV12-5 with TRBJ2-7; 7 positions match TRBD2. CDR3 DNA: TGTGCTAGTGGTTTGGCAGCCTTGACTAGCCTCCGACCCTACGAGCAGTACTTC. Its protein product is CASGLAALTSLRPYEQYF. Filled out from reference TRBV12-5 and TRBJ2-7, the complete variable domain reads DARVTQTPRHKVTEMGQEVTMRCQPILGHNTVFWYRQTMMQGLELLAYFRNRAPLDDSGMPKDRFSAEMPDATLATLKIQPSEPRDSAVYFCASGLAALTSLRPYEQYFGPGTRLTVT.